The 32 T cell receptor beta chains below were found in one sample sequenced in a study of T cells in Graves' hyperthyroidism and ophthalmopathy. Template material for amplifying TCR beta CDR3 regions consisted of RNA transcripts. A first-round RT-PCR of the TCR CDR3 used the HTBI primer set. MiXCR, applied by TCRdb to the multiplex PCR reads, yields one record per CDR3 protein. Here the sample spans about 380,000 distinct CDR3 sequences, less than 20% being singletons. Input material: blood. The receptors were gathered from a young man with Graves' ophthalmopathy.

There are a few counts of this clonotype. The chain recombines TRBV5-8 with TRBJ1-4, with D possibly matching TRBD1 (6 bases). Trimming stripped 0 bases from V and 5 bases from J, with 11 bases between. This CDR3 comprises 15 residues. In germline, CDR1 is SGHTS, CDR2 YDEGEE. Here the CDR3 reads CASSLDLGQNEKLFF. The CDR3 nucleotides are TGTGCCAGCAGCTTGGATCTAGGACAGAATGAAAAACTGTTTTTT.

In its sample, this clonotype was seen a few times. This chain connects TRBV9 to TRBJ1-4; TRBD1 is a possible D gene (5 bases). The germline V and J ends were trimmed by 0 bases and 4 bases, with 16 bases remaining between them. Germline CDR1 and CDR2: SGDLS and YYNGEE. The CDR3 has 17 amino acids. CDR3 residues: CASSVGGPGGLNEKLFF. The CDR3 coding sequence is TGTGCCAGCAGCGTAGGCGGCCCGGGGGGTCTTAATGAAAAACTGTTTTTT.

The sample holds a few counts of this clonotype. The J gene is TRBJ1-5, the V gene TRBV6-1; a possible D gene is TRBD1 (6 bases). The V gene's germline CDR1 is MNHNS and CDR2 SASEGT. The ends were cut back, 5 bases at V and 8 bases at J, with 19 bases in the middle. CDR3 length equals 15 residues. The CDR3 DNA follows: TGTGCCAGCAGTTCCTTATCTGGGGGGCGGGAGCCCCAGCATTTT. Protein product: CASSSLSGGREPQHF.

The chain links TRBV29-1 to TRBJ2-3; TRBD2 aligns across 12 bases. The CDR3 is 15 amino acids. The junction had 4 bases not matched to a gene; V was cut back by 1 base and J by 5 bases. From germline, CDR1 is SQVTM and CDR2 ANQGSEA. The DNA of the CDR3 is TGCAGCGTTGAAGGAACTAGCGGGGGGTTAGATACGCAGTATTTT. Its translation is CSVEGTSGGLDTQYF.

This clonotype was seen many times. The chain carries TRBV11-2 and TRBJ2-7; the D gene could be TRBD1 or TRBD2 (5 bases each). Germline CDR1 is SGHAT and CDR2 is FQNNGV. Trimming took off 5 bases at V and 1 base at J, with 12 bases between the two ends. The CDR3 runs 14 residues. The CDR3 coding sequence is TGTGCCAGCAGCAAGTGGGACGGATCCTACGAGCAGTACTTC. It specifies CASSKWDGSYEQYF.

This clonotype was counted only a few times. The chain joins TRBV6-1 to TRBJ1-5; possible D gene TRBD1, 6 bases. The germline gives CDR1 MNHNS, CDR2 SASEGT. V was cut by 7 bases and J by 3 bases, with 19 bases left in between. CDR3 size: 16 residues. DNA for the CDR3: TGTGCCAGCACCCGCCTTGGGGGCCAGCACAATCAGCCCCAGCATTTT. Translated: CASTRLGGQHNQPQHF.

As to this clonotype: This may arise from a read error, as a much more abundant clone is one base away. The chain couples TRBV3-1 to TRBJ2-2; 7 bases fit TRBD1. The germline V gene has CDR1 LGHDT and CDR2 YNNKEL (reference sequence). This CDR3 has 15 residues. V shed 4 bases and J 4 bases; nucleotides not matched to a gene: 6. CDR3 in DNA: TGTGCCAGCAGCCGCCCCGGACAGGTCACCGGGGAGCTGTTTTTT. Its protein is CASSRPGQVTGELFF.

This clonotype was found a few times. The chain has TRBV18 and TRBJ1-5, with TRBD1 as a possible D gene (6 bases). Germline V lookup: CDR1 KGHSH, CDR2 LQKENI. There are 16 residues in the CDR3. Trimming left V 0 bases short and J 4 bases short, with 13 bases between. The CDR3 reads CASSPPGLGGNQPQHF. The CDR3 nucleotides are TGTGCCAGCTCACCACCGGGACTAGGGGGTAATCAGCCCCAGCATTTT.

This clonotype was counted ten times or more. The CDR3 nucleotides are TGTGCCAGCAGCCAGGAGGGGACAGGCTCAGATACGCAGTATTTT. Protein: CASSQEGTGSDTQYF. This chain connects TRBV3-1 to TRBJ2-3, with 8 positions matching TRBD1. The CDR3 sequence is 15 residues long. The ends lost 3 bases at V and 4 bases at J; junction bases unmatched: 6. Germline V CDR1 and CDR2: LGHDT, YNNKEL (reference sequence).

The chain combines TRBV6-1 with TRBJ2-7; 9 bases agree with TRBD2. V was clipped by 6 bases and J by 6 bases; unmatched bases: 12. The CDR3 extends over 15 amino acids. The V gene's germline CDR1 is MNHNS and CDR2 SASEGT. As DNA, the CDR3 is TGTGCCAGCAGGGACTATCCGGGACTAGCATCCGAGCAGTACTTC. It is translated as CASRDYPGLASEQYF.

A few counts support this clonotype. V and J are TRBV9 and TRBJ2-3; D ambiguous. The germline V and J ends were trimmed by 1 base and 4 bases, with 10 bases remaining between them. Germline V gives CDR1 SGDLS, CDR2 YYNGEE. This CDR3 region has 14 residues. This CDR3 is CASSVQAPADTQYF. The CDR3 DNA follows: TGTGCCAGCAGCGTACAGGCCCCCGCAGATACGCAGTATTTT.

This clonotype was seen ten or more times. The V call is TRBV28, the J call TRBJ1-2; 9 bases agree with TRBD1. CDR1 is MDHEN and CDR2 is SYDVKM in the germline V gene. CDR3 length equals 14 residues. V lost 6 bases and J lost 10; bases outside the gene matches: 12. CDR3 residues: CASSRQDRGSTYTF. The CDR3 DNA is TGTGCCAGCAGCCGCCAGGACAGGGGAAGTACCTACACCTTC.

This clonotype came up a few times. This chain joins TRBV7-8 and TRBJ1-2; D gene ambiguous. Per germline, CDR1 SGHVS and CDR2 FQNEAQ. This CDR3 has 14 amino acids. V lost 4 bases, J lost 5 bases, and 14 bases lay in between. The CDR3 coding sequence is TGTGCCAGCAGCTCCCAGGCGGACGTTTATGGCTACACCTTC. Residues: CASSSQADVYGYTF.

Concerning this clonotype itself: Since a much larger clone is just one base distant, this may be a read error. The rearrangement uses TRBV2 and TRBJ1-1, with 10 bases matching TRBD1. Losses at the gene ends were 4 bases for V and 7 bases for J; bases not matched to a gene: 3. The CDR3 runs to 13 residues. CDR1 and CDR2 from the germline V gene are SNHLY and FYNNEI. This CDR3 is CASSVDRGLEAFF. The CDR3 DNA sequence: TGTGCCAGCAGTGTAGACAGGGGGCTTGAAGCTTTCTTT.

The chain links TRBV13 to TRBJ2-7, with 14 bases aligning to TRBD2. CDR3 length equals 17 residues. J gave up 2 bases and V 4 bases, and 7 bases lay outside the gene matches. Germline assignment: CDR1 PRHDT and CDR2 FYEKMQ (reference sequence). The DNA for the CDR3 is TGTGCCAGCAGCTCCCGACTAGCGGGGGGGGTTGCCTACGAGCAGTACTTC. Its protein is CASSSRLAGGVAYEQYF.

Details on this clonotype: This may be a read error, as it is one base from a much larger clone. This chain joins TRBV7-8 and TRBJ2-7; TRBD2 is a possible D gene (6 bases). Germline values: CDR1 SGHVS, CDR2 FQNEAQ. The CDR3 extends over 14 amino acids. The CDR3 sequence: CASTEYAGPYEQHF. In DNA form, the CDR3 reads TGTGCCAGCACCGAATACGCGGGGCCCTACGAGCAGCACTTC.

The V and J genes are TRBV7-6 and TRBJ2-1; 8 nucleotides match TRBD1. Germline lookup yields CDR1 SGHVS and CDR2 FNYEAQ. V gave up 5 bases and J gave up 4 bases; unmatched junction bases: 7. This CDR3 spans 15 amino acids. This CDR3 is CASSQRDRSYNEQFF. The CDR3 nucleotides read TGTGCCAGCAGCCAACGGGACAGGTCATACAATGAGCAGTTCTTC.

This clonotype occurred a few times. The chain couples TRBV7-8 to TRBJ1-1; D is uncertain. Between the trimmed V and J ends, which lost 6 bases and 4 bases, there was a span of 9 bases. The CDR3 sequence is 12 residues long. Germline V gene data show CDR1 as SGHVS and CDR2 as FQNEAQ. CDR3 amino acids: CASSNPGTEAFF. The CDR3, as DNA: TGTGCCAGCAGTAACCCTGGCACTGAAGCTTTCTTT.

In its sample, this clonotype was seen many times. The rearrangement joins TRBV2 to TRBJ2-7, with 7 nucleotides matching TRBD1. The CDR3 loop spans 14 amino acids. In germline, CDR1 is SNHLY, CDR2 FYNNEI. J gave up 1 base and V 10 bases, and 10 bases lay outside the gene matches. The CDR3 loop reads CAIVGNRGSYEQYF. In DNA, the CDR3 is TGTGCCATTGTGGGGAACAGGGGTTCCTACGAGCAGTACTTC.

The J gene is TRBJ2-1, the V gene TRBV5-1, with TRBD1 as a possible D gene (6 bases). This CDR3 is 12 amino acids long. Germline CDR1 and CDR2: SGHRS and YFSETQ. V lost 5 bases and J lost 6, with 9 bases in between. CDR3 region: CASRQGSNEQFF. As DNA, the CDR3 is TGCGCCAGCAGACAGGGAAGCAATGAGCAGTTCTTC.

This clonotype was counted ten times or more. The V gene is TRBV24-1, the J gene TRBJ1-1; D is unresolved. Germline CDR1 and CDR2: KGHDR and SFDVKD. V lost 7 bases to trimming and J lost 0 bases, with 11 bases between them. This CDR3 is 14 amino acids long. Written as DNA, the CDR3 is TGTGCCACCAGAGACAACCTCATGAACACTGAAGCTTTCTTT. Amino acid sequence: CATRDNLMNTEAFF.

V and J are TRBV4-1 and TRBJ2-7; unclear D gene. The germline V and J ends were trimmed by 2 bases and 10 bases, with 15 bases remaining between them. This CDR3 has 13 residues. The V gene's germline CDR1 is MGHRA and CDR2 YSYEKL. CDR3 coding DNA: TGCGCCAGCAGCCAATTTTACGGCCCGGAACAGTACTTC. Translation gives CASSQFYGPEQYF.

This clonotype was seen ten or more times. The genes are TRBV2 and TRBJ1-1, with D perhaps matching TRBD1 (6 bases). V was clipped by 5 bases and J by 7 bases, with 8 bases between them. This CDR3 spans 11 amino acids. Germline V gene data show CDR1 as SNHLY and CDR2 as FYNNEI. The CDR3 DNA is TGTGCCAGCAGTCGACAGGATGAAGCTTTCTTT. It translates to CASSRQDEAFF.

This clonotype was counted at least ten times. CDR3 protein: CASSPRLAGGQETQYF. The CDR3 region has the DNA TGTGCCAGCAGCCCCAGACTAGCGGGGGGCCAAGAGACCCAGTACTTC. V is TRBV3-1 and J is TRBJ2-5, with 13 bases fitting TRBD2. With 4 bases clipped from V and 1 base from J, the junction kept 3 bases outside the gene matches. The V gene's germline CDR1 is LGHDT and CDR2 YNNKEL (reference sequence). There are 16 residues in the CDR3.

This clonotype was detected a few times. The gene calls are TRBV5-5 and TRBJ2-1, with D possibly TRBD1 on 6 matching bases. The germline V and J ends were trimmed by 0 bases and 8 bases, with 12 bases remaining between them. CDR3 length: 14 amino acids. Germline lookup yields CDR1 SGHKS and CDR2 YYEKEE (reference sequence). The DNA for the CDR3 is TGTGCCAGCAGCTTGGGTAGGCCAGGGGATGAGCAGTTCTTC. Translation: CASSLGRPGDEQFF.

This clonotype showed up many times. CDR3: CASSVGGTADTQYF. Here the CDR3 DNA reads TGTGCCAGCAGCGTGGGGGGCACCGCAGATACGCAGTATTTT. The genes are TRBV5-8 and TRBJ2-3, with D perhaps given as TRBD1 or TRBD2 (6 bases each). This CDR3 has 14 amino acids. Germline V CDR1 and CDR2: SGHTS, YDEGEE. Trimming cost V 4 bases and J 4 bases, with 13 bases left between them.

To note about this clonotype: A much larger clone sits a single nucleotide away, making a read error possible. V and J are TRBV7-9 and TRBJ2-3, with D perhaps TRBD1 (5 bases). CDR3 length equals 12 residues. V was pared by 6 bases and J by 8 bases, with 12 bases between. The germline V gene encodes CDR1 SEHNR and CDR2 FQNEAQ (reference sequence). The CDR3 region is CASRGQGVTQYF. The CDR3, as DNA: TGTGCCAGCAGAGGCCAGGGCGTTACGCAGTATTTT.

The table lists this clonotype with a few counts. This chain uses TRBV27 with TRBJ1-1; 8 bases map to TRBD1. Trimming took 3 bases from V and 2 from J; bases not matched to a gene: 5. Germline CDR1 MNHEY, CDR2 SMNVEV (reference sequence). The CDR3 runs to 15 residues. CDR3 residues: CASSLWAGGNTEAFF. DNA for the CDR3: TGTGCCAGCAGTTTGTGGGCAGGGGGCAACACTGAAGCTTTCTTT.

V usage is TRBV6-1 and J usage is TRBJ2-1, with D hard to call. CDR3 length: 15 amino acids. CDR1 is MNHNS and CDR2 is SASEGT in the germline V gene. The V and J ends lost 5 bases and 2 bases respectively, with 13 bases between them. For the CDR3, the DNA is TGTGCCAGCAGTCCTGAAGGGCTAGCCTACAATGAGCAGTTCTTC. Protein product: CASSPEGLAYNEQFF.

This clonotype has just a few counts. The chain links TRBV12-3 or TRBV12-4 to TRBJ1-3; no clear D gene. The CDR3 is made up of 16 amino acids. V lost 7 bases, J lost 0 bases, and 16 bases lay in between. The CDR3 loop reads CASTLQSGSSGNTIYF. The CDR3 DNA reads as TGTGCCAGCACTCTCCAGTCGGGATCCTCTGGAAACACCATATATTTT.

This clonotype was counted between two and nine times. This rearrangement joins TRBV6-1 to TRBJ2-5; perhaps TRBD2 as D (5 bases). The V end was cut by 4 bases, the J end by 5 bases, with 20 bases between. The CDR3 spans 16 residues. Germline V gene data show CDR1 as MNHNS and CDR2 as SASEGT. The CDR3 here is CASSAPGSRSGETQYF. The CDR3 nucleotides are TGTGCCAGCAGTGCCCCCGGCTCCCGGTCGGGGGAGACCCAGTACTTC.

This clonotype has ten or more counts. The V and J genes are TRBV12-3 or TRBV12-4 and TRBJ2-7; D unclear. Trimming pared 1 base from V and 3 bases from J, leaving 16 bases between. The CDR3 runs 16 residues. CDR3 nucleotide sequence: TGTGCCAGCAGTTTAGTGGCAGACCGGCTCCACTACGAGCAGTACTTC. Protein: CASSLVADRLHYEQYF.